The 13 T cell receptor beta chains reported below all come from one sample, sequenced in a study of blood T cells in healthy people across ages. Together with a sample-barcoded 5' primer, a J-beta primer mix was included in a second PCR lasting about 7 to 11 cycles. Via MiXCR, TCRdb re-called the 5' RACE reads, giving one row per CDR3 protein. The data show 1 million or so distinct CDR3 sequences, over 35% seen once. Sequencing used blood. All receptors derive from a woman aged 55-69 years in good health.

This clonotype showed up just once. The chain carries TRBV9 and TRBJ2-1, with TRBD1 matching over 7 bases. The J call may be wrong; the DNA end is better matched by TRBJ2-7. The CDR3 has 17 amino acids. Looked up from germline, CDR1 is SGDLS and CDR2 is YYNGEE. CDR3: CASSVGVGGANYNEQYF. The CDR3 DNA reads as TGTGCCAGCAGCGTAGGGGTAGGGGGCGCAAACTACAATGAGCAGTACTTC.

The J gene is TRBJ2-7, the V gene TRBV9, with TRBD1 matching over 9 bases. V dropped 3 bases and J dropped 10; count of bases not matched to a gene: 11. The CDR3 totals 14 residues. In germline, CDR1 is SGDLS, CDR2 YYNGEE. The CDR3 coding sequence is TGTGCCAGCAGCGGAAAACAGGGGGCCGCCATACAGTACTTC. Translating it yields CASSGKQGAAIQYF.

The rearrangement links TRBV30 to TRBJ1-2, with a tentative D call TRBD1 (6 bases). Trimming left V 2 bases short and J 7 bases short, with 14 bases between. The germline gives CDR1 GTSNPN, CDR2 SVGIG (reference sequence). CDR3 length: 13 amino acids. DNA of the CDR3: TGTGCCTGGAGTCTCGGGGGCAGTGCTGGCTACACCTTC. This sequence encodes CAWSLGGSAGYTF.

The chain has TRBV20-1 and TRBJ2-7, with 10 nucleotides matching TRBD2. The CDR3 extends over 18 amino acids. V was clipped by 0 bases and J by 4 bases; unmatched bases: 15. Germline V gene data show CDR1 as DFQATT and CDR2 as SNEGSKA (reference sequence). The CDR3: CSARDIASGSRTGYEQYF. For the CDR3, the DNA is TGCAGTGCTAGAGATATAGCTAGCGGGAGCCGCACGGGGTACGAGCAGTACTTC.

This clonotype was detected only a few times. The rearrangement joins TRBV7-2 to TRBJ2-7, with 9 nucleotides matching TRBD2. Germline V CDR1 and CDR2: SGHTA, FQGNSA. CDR3 length: 19 amino acids. With V trimmed by 7 bases and J by 0 bases, 19 bases remained unmatched. The CDR3 DNA sequence: TGTGCCAGCATGCGCCGGGGGGCTAGCGGGGCTCCTAGCTCCTACGAGCAGTACTTC. Residues: CASMRRGASGAPSSYEQYF.

The sample holds a few counts of this clonotype. This chain joins TRBV19 and TRBJ2-5; no firm D call. Germline V CDR1 and CDR2: LNHDA, SQIVND (reference sequence). Trimming took 1 base from V and 2 from J, leaving 8 bases between them. The CDR3 runs 14 residues. The CDR3 here is CASSIASEQETQYF. The CDR3 DNA is TGTGCCAGTAGTATAGCGTCAGAGCAAGAGACCCAGTACTTC.

This rearrangement joins TRBV29-1 to TRBJ2-5; D remains unclear. This CDR3 is built from 10 residues. V was shortened by 4 bases and J by 11 bases, with 11 bases between the two germline ends. Germline values: CDR1 SQVTM, CDR2 ANQGSEA. CDR3 in amino acids: CSVAQDGQYF. CDR3 nucleotides: TGCAGCGTTGCGCAGGATGGGCAGTACTTC.

This clonotype was observed a few times. J is TRBJ1-5 and V is TRBV12-3 or TRBV12-4, with TRBD1 matching over 8 bases. The V gene end was trimmed by 3 bases and the J gene end by 4 bases; junction bases not matched to a gene: 5. CDR3 size: 15 residues. CDR3 amino acids: CASSLGTGLNQPQHF. In DNA form, the CDR3 reads TGTGCCAGCAGTTTGGGGACAGGTTTAAATCAGCCCCAGCATTTT.

The chain joins TRBV12-3 or TRBV12-4 to TRBJ2-1; D gene unclear. Trimming took off 5 bases at V and 7 bases at J, with 12 bases between the two ends. CDR3 length: 13 amino acids. In nucleotides, the CDR3 is TGTGCCAGCAGTCGAAACCGCTGGAATGAGCAGTTCTTC. As protein: CASSRNRWNEQFF.

The rearrangement uses TRBV11-2 and TRBJ2-5; D is possibly TRBD1 (5 bases). Looked up from germline, CDR1 is SGHAT and CDR2 is FQNNGV. This CDR3 has 13 residues. Trimming removed 4 bases from V and 5 bases from J, with 11 bases in between. The DNA for the CDR3 is TGTGCCAGCAGCTCAGGGAACGGGGAGACCCAGTACTTC. This gives the protein CASSSGNGETQYF.

Ten or more counts support this clonotype. The V and J genes are TRBV20-1 and TRBJ2-1; D might be TRBD2 (5 bases). Germline V gene lookup returns CDR1 DFQATT and CDR2 SNEGSKA (reference sequence). The CDR3 runs to 14 residues. V was cut by 3 bases and J by 0 bases, with 9 bases left in between. CDR3 region: CSARDLTSYNEQFF. The CDR3 DNA is TGCAGTGCTAGGGACTTGACCTCCTACAATGAGCAGTTCTTC.

The V call is TRBV5-1, the J call TRBJ2-3; 9 positions agree with TRBD2. The CDR3 is 15 residues long. The germline CDR1 and CDR2 sequences are SGHRS and YFSETQ. The V gene end was trimmed by 0 bases and the J gene end by 4 bases; junction bases not matched to a gene: 3. CDR3 region: CASSLVPSGADTQYF. The CDR3 bases are TGCGCCAGCAGCTTGGTCCCTAGCGGGGCAGATACGCAGTATTTT.

This clonotype was counted a few times. This chain joins TRBV6-1 and TRBJ2-5; 11 nucleotides agree with TRBD2. V was clipped by 6 bases and J by 4 bases; unmatched bases: 7. The germline V gene has CDR1 MNHNS and CDR2 SASEGT. The CDR3 length is 15 residues. CDR3 protein: CASRRVLAGGETQYF. CDR3 in DNA: TGTGCCAGCAGGAGGGTGCTAGCGGGAGGAGAGACCCAGTACTTC.